This entry describes one T cell receptor (beta chain). What it binds is not known. The sample is drawn from a study of early T cells in non-severe SARS-CoV-2 infection. Turning to the study itself: With bulk RNA from unsorted whole blood as input, sequencing yielded unpaired chains.

TCRdb re-analysed the 5' RACE reads in MiXCR, keeping a single row per CDR3 protein. The data show approximately 70,000 distinct CDR3 sequences, 5% seen once. The CDR3 is 15 residues long. V lost 0 bases to trimming and J lost 0 bases, with 7 bases between them. Germline V gene lookup returns CDR1 SNHLY and CDR2 FYNNEI. Findings of the study overall: VDJdb matching, biased toward anti-spike CD8 responses, missed private and CD4 specificities.

This chain joins TRBV2 and TRBJ2-3, with D possibly matching TRBD2 (5 bases). Material: whole blood, obtained at baseline. This sequence was found in an adult who was a healthcare worker with PCR-confirmed SARS-CoV-2 infection or an uninfected control (not recorded which). This chain's CDR3 is CASSEAGGSTDTQYF. CDR3 sequence (DNA): TGTGCCAGCAGTGAAGCAGGAGGAAGCACAGATACGCAGTATTTT.